This T cell receptor (beta chain) emerged from a study of T cell changes during pregnancy in multiple sclerosis. Data came from immunoSEQ multiplex PCR; TCRdb stores just in-frame clones and leaves some out. The table has 90,000 or so clones, 90% to 95% seen once; the top ten hold roughly 3.5%. V lost 5 bases to trimming and J lost 4 bases; unmatched junction nucleotides: 8. Germline values: CDR1 SGHTA, CDR2 FQGNSA. The CDR3 sequence is 14 residues long. The V call is TRBV7-2, the J call TRBJ2-7; TRBD1 agrees at 7 bases. The receptor comes from a female donor in good health, serving as a control in a pregnancy study. Some clones in this sample may be carry-over from other donors' samples. This material consisted of PBMCs, taken in the first trimester of pregnancy. The chain's CDR3 is CASSEDRVSYEQYF. The CDR3 DNA is TGTGCCAGCAGCGAAGACAGGGTTTCGTACGAGCAGTACTTC. The full variable domain, in which reference TRBV7-2 and TRBJ2-7 provide the parts outside the CDR3, is GAGVSQSPSNKVTEKGKDVELRCDPISGHTALYWYRQSLGQGLEFLIYFQGNSAPDKSGLPSDRFSAERTGGSVSTLTIQRTQQEDSAVYLCASSEDRVSYEQYFGPGTRLTVT.